This TCR beta chain was captured by sequencing in a study of PD-1 blockade in classical Hodgkin lymphoma. General study points: Patients starting nivolumab under 1 year after ASCT were excluded. For complete responders, baseline diversity was comparable to that of newly diagnosed patients.

Here immunoSEQ multiplex PCR was the method, and the copy in TCRdb shows in-frame clones only, minus some. This table holds about 44,000 clones, 55% to 80% found once. Germline-derived CDR1 and CDR2 are MNHNY and SVGAGI (reference sequence). The V gene lost 0 bases and the J gene lost 4 bases, with 12 bases spanning the gap. CDR3 length: 15 residues. Time point in this sample: cycle 4 day 1 (C4D1), after 5 to 7 weeks of nivolumab. Relapses following autologous stem cell transplantation were seen in all patients, with brentuximab vedotin exposure varying. Complete response, partial response or progressive disease constituted the best responses recorded. In regard to this clone: Its cognate antigen is unknown. Since no conserved phenylalanine or tryptophan closes the CDR3, a read error is the likely cause.

The J gene is TRBJ1-2, the V gene TRBV6-6; possible D gene TRBD1, 5 bases. This TCR was recovered from a human donor with classical Hodgkin lymphoma. The sequencing here drew on peripheral blood mononuclear cells (PBMCs), taken before the fourth cycle of nivolumab. Here the CDR3 reads CASSYSIQDTYGYTL. CDR3 nucleotides: TGTGCCAGCAGTTACTCGATACAGGACACCTATGGCTACACCCTC.